Presented here are 5 T cell receptor delta chains from one specimen sequenced in a study of gamma-delta chains in newborns, infants, children. TCRdb reprocessed the reads through CATT. The top ten hold approximately 10% of the sample, which has some 6,900 delta-chain clones, over 2% seen once. Specimen: blood. The receptor source for this set is a child who was a newborn, infant or young child, either healthy, febrile or measles-vaccinated (not recorded which).

A word on this clone: A much more abundant neighbour one base away suggests this may be a read error. V and J are TRDV2 and TRDJ3, with 9 bases aligning to TRDD3. The CDR3 is 17 amino acids. CDR1 and CDR2 (germline): GEAIGNYY, EKD. The CDR3 loop reads CACDYWGSSWGTRQMFF. The CDR3 nucleotides read TGTGCCTGTGACTACTGGGGGAGCTCCTGGGGCACCCGACAGATGTTTTTC.

By sample fraction, this clone is medium-sized. The same CDR3 arises from other DNA sequences in this sample as well. The J gene is TRDJ3, the V gene TRDV2; perhaps TRDD3 as D (6 bases). This CDR3 has 18 residues. Germline V gene lookup returns CDR1 GEAIGNYY and CDR2 EKD. The V gene lost 1 base and the J gene lost 0 bases, with 12 bases spanning the gap. The CDR3: CACDTLGPSSWDTRQMFF. DNA for the CDR3: TGTGCCTGTGACACTCTGGGGCCAAGCTCCTGGGACACCCGACAGATGTTTTTC.

Of note for this clone: Given a far larger clone just one base away, this is likely a sequencing read error. The chain employs TRDV2 and TRDJ3; TRDD3 matches 13 bases. Germline CDR1 and CDR2: GEAIGNYY and EKD. The CDR3 totals 22 residues. Losses at the gene ends were 5 bases for V and 0 bases for J; bases not matched to a gene: 15. CDR3 loop: CACGRLLGDTPPFSWDTRQMFF. The DNA for the CDR3 is TGTGCCTGTGGCCGATTACTGGGGGATACGCCTCCTTTCTCCTGGGACACCCGACAGATGTTTTTC.

Turning to this clone: TCRdb shows a much larger clone's protein in place of this DNA's translation, and the two differ at residue 6, likely through a read error; the protein shown is translated from the DNA. The chain combines TRDV2 with TRDJ1; 7 bases match TRDD3. Germline CDR1 is GEAIGNYY and CDR2 is EKD. This CDR3 is 17 amino acids long. Trimming took 3 bases from V and 1 from J; bases not matched to a gene: 13. The CDR3 DNA reads as TGTGCCTGTGACCCTATCAGTACTGGGGTCCTCACCGATAAACTCATCTTT. Its translation: CACDPISTGVLTDKLIF.

As for this clone: A read error likely explains this, since a far larger clone differs by one base. This specimen includes other DNA sequences encoding the same CDR3. The CDR3 reads CACDWGTWDTRQMFF. The CDR3 DNA is TGTGCCTGTGACTGGGGGACCTGGGACACTCGACAGATGTTTTTC. This chain connects TRDV2 to TRDJ3; TRDD3 matches at 7 bases. The CDR3 has 15 amino acids. CDR1 and CDR2 from the germline V gene are GEAIGNYY and EKD.